These T cell receptor beta chains were read from a single sample in a study of shared clonotypes between healthy human individuals. Method: immunoSEQ multiplex PCR; TCRdb's copy keeps in-frame clones and lacks some. The table shows 450,000 or so clones, with 75% to 80% occurring only once. Sequenced sample: PBMCs. The receptors come from a woman aged 40 to 49 in good health. Some clones in this sample may be carry-over from other donors' samples. Each CDR3 is given with its conserved first and last residue. D genes are given only for firm matches. A clone size is listed for some rows: how often the clone was seen (once, few, many), or a class if it is expanded.

>TRBJ1-1|-|-|TRBV5-1
TGCGCCAGCAGCCCTGCCCGGACGGGCACTGAAGCTTTCTTT
CASSPARTGTEAFF
>TRBJ1-5|-|-|TRBV4-1
TGCGCCAGCAGCCAGGACGCCGCAGCGGGACACGTTAATCAGCCCCAGCATTTT
CASSQDAAAGHVNQPQHF
>TRBJ2-3|-|TRBD2|TRBV28
TGTGCCAGCAGTTTACCCGGGACTAGCGGGAGATGGGGAGATACGCAGTATTTT
CASSLPGTSGRWGDTQYF
>TRBJ2-7|once|-|TRBV6-6
TGTGCCAGCAGTTGGGGGTACGAGCAGTACTTC
CASSWGYEQYF
>TRBJ2-7|-|-|TRBV19
TGTGCCAGTAGTATAGGGCTGGCAATGTACGAGCAGTACTTC
CASSIGLAMYEQYF
>TRBJ2-7|-|TRBD1|TRBV7-2
TGTGCCAGCAGCTTAGGGGCAGGGGGATTTTACGAGCAGTACTTC
CASSLGAGGFYEQYF
>TRBJ2-1|-|-|TRBV27
TGTGCCAGCCGCGAGAACAGGGTCCTCTCCTACAATGAGCAGTTCTTC
CASRENRVLSYNEQFF
>TRBJ1-1|-|-|TRBV7-9
TGTGCCAGCAGTGATAAGAACACTGAAGCTTTCTTT
CASSDKNTEAFF
>TRBJ1-5|few|-|TRBV4-1
TGCGCCAGCAGCCAAGATGGGGGGCCTAATCAGCCCCAGCATTTT
CASSQDGGPNQPQHF
>TRBJ2-5|-|TRBD2|TRBV4-1
TGCGCCAGCAGCCAAGATGGGACTAGCGTAGGGGGGGAGACCCAGTACTTC
CASSQDGTSVGGETQYF
>TRBJ2-7|-|-|TRBV19
TGTGCCAGTAGTAGGGCGCCGCTGTTCTCCTACGAGCAGTACTTC
CASSRAPLFSYEQYF
>TRBJ2-1|-|-|TRBV7-6
TGTGCCAGCAGCTCAACCGCAAGCGATTACAATGAGCAGTTCTTC
CASSSTASDYNEQFF
>TRBJ1-1|-|-|TRBV13
TGTGCCAGCAGAAAAACGACAGGACCCGTTCGGAGGGCTTTCTTT
CASRKTTGPVRRAFF
>TRBJ2-1|-|TRBD2|TRBV10-3
TGTGCCACCGGGGCTAGCGGGAGGTCCAATGAGCAGTTCTTC
CATGASGRSNEQFF
>TRBJ2-5|-|-|TRBV14
TGTGCCAGCAGCCAAAGAGGACCGTCAGGGACCCAGTACTTC
CASSQRGPSGTQYF
>TRBJ1-1|-|-|TRBV9
TGTGCCAGCAGCGTAGGACAGGCCAACACTGAAGCTTTCTTT
CASSVGQANTEAFF
>TRBJ2-1|many|TRBD2|TRBV28
TGTGCCGGAGGCACTCGCGGGAGGGCTAGGATAGATGAGCAGTTCTTC
CAGGTRGRARIDEQFF
>TRBJ1-5|-|-|TRBV2
TGTGCCAGCAGGACGGGACCCGCTTTGGGCAATCAGCCCCAGCATTTT
CASRTGPALGNQPQHF
>TRBJ2-7|-|-|TRBV4-1
TGCGCCAGCAGCCAAAGGGTTTGGGAAAGGCCCTACGAGCAGTACTTC
CASSQRVWERPYEQYF
>TRBJ1-4|-|-|TRBV30
TGTGTCTGGAGTGTACTTGATGAAAAACTGTTTTTC
CVWSVLDEKLFF
>TRBJ1-1|-|TRBD1|TRBV18
TGTGCCAGCCCACCAGGGGGGGTCACTGAAGCTTTCTTT
CASPPGGVTEAFF
>TRBJ2-2|-|TRBD2|TRBV15
TGTGCCACCAGCAGAGCCCCAGGACTAGAGAACACCGGGGAGCTGTTTTTT
CATSRAPGLENTGELFF
>TRBJ2-4|few|TRBD1|TRBV2
TGTGCCAGCAGTGAGACAGGGAGAGGGAACATTCAGTACTTC
CASSETGRGNIQYF
>TRBJ2-1|-|-|TRBV9
TGTGCCAGCAGCCCCCTTAGTGACAATGAGCAGTTCTTC
CASSPLSDNEQFF
>TRBJ2-5|-|-|TRBV28
TGTGCCAGCCGGGACTTCCGGAGGGGAGAGACCCAGTACTTC
CASRDFRRGETQYF
>TRBJ2-7|once|-|TRBV7-2
TGTGCCAGCAGCCCCCCAGCGGTCGCCTACGAGCAGTACTTC
CASSPPAVAYEQYF
>TRBJ1-2|few|-|TRBV30
TGTGCCTGGAGTGTGTCGGAGAACTATGGCTACACCTTC
CAWSVSENYGYTF
>TRBJ1-4|-|-|TRBV29-1
TGCAGCGTCAGGGACGTACAGGAAAAACTGTTTTTT
CSVRDVQEKLFF
>TRBJ1-2|-|TRBD1|TRBV5-4
TGTGCCAGCAACCCCCGGTCAGGGGGCAAAAACTATGGCTACACCTTC
CASNPRSGGKNYGYTF
>TRBJ2-2|-|TRBD1|TRBV7-3
TGTGCCAGCAGCTCGATAGACAGGGCCGGCGGGGAGCTGTTTTTT
CASSSIDRAGGELFF
>TRBJ1-1|-|-|TRBV5-4
TGTGCCTTTGGGACACCGAACACTGAAGCTTTCTTT
CAFGTPNTEAFF
>TRBJ2-7|-|-|TRBV7-8
TGTGCCAGCAGCTTACACCCTCCCGAGCAGTACTTC
CASSLHPPEQYF
>TRBJ2-1|-|TRBD2|TRBV29-1
TGCAGCGTTGCAGCGACAGCGGGAAGCTCCTACAATGAGCAGTTCTTC
CSVAATAGSSYNEQFF
>TRBJ1-1|many|-|TRBV7-9
TGTGCCAGCAGCGTACAGGGCACTGAAGCTTTCTTT
CASSVQGTEAFF
>TRBJ2-4|-|TRBD1|TRBV28
TGTGCCAGCAGTTCCACAGGGGCGGCCAAAAACATTCAGTACTTC
CASSSTGAAKNIQYF
>TRBJ2-7|-|-|TRBV19
TGTGCCAGTAGTAAACGAGGGGACGACGAGCAGTACTTC
CASSKRGDDEQYF
>TRBJ2-1|-|TRBD2|TRBV6-4
TGTGCCAGCAGTGTCTTCGGACTAGCGGGAGGAAATGAGCAGTTCTTC
CASSVFGLAGGNEQFF
>TRBJ2-7|-|TRBD1|TRBV4-1
TGCGCCAGCAGCCAAGATCCCACAGGGGCCTACGAGCAGTACTTC
CASSQDPTGAYEQYF
>TRBJ2-7|-|-|TRBV11-2
TGTGCCAGCAGCTTAGACCGGGACTCCTACGAGCAGTACTTC
CASSLDRDSYEQYF
>TRBJ2-1|-|-|TRBV9
TGTGCCAGCAGCGTAGACCCAGGGTCTAATTTTGAGCAGTTCTTC
CASSVDPGSNFEQFF
>TRBJ2-5|-|TRBD1|TRBV6-1
TGTGCCAGCAGTGCGGGACAGCAAGAGACCCAGTACTTC
CASSAGQQETQYF
>TRBJ1-2|-|TRBD1|TRBV5-1
TGCGCCAGCAGCTTAAGACAGGGGAACTATGGCTACACCTTC
CASSLRQGNYGYTF
>TRBJ1-6|-|TRBD1|TRBV9
TGTGCCAGCAGCGTCCAGGGACAGGGTAATTCACCCCTCCACTTT
CASSVQGQGNSPLHF
>TRBJ1-2|-|-|TRBV5-1
TGCGCCAGCAGCTTGGTAGCAGACTATGGCTACACCTTC
CASSLVADYGYTF
>TRBJ2-2|-|-|TRBV5-1
TGCGCCAGCAGCTTGGCCGTAACCGGGGAGCTGTTTTTT
CASSLAVTGELFF
>TRBJ1-1|-|TRBD1|TRBV5-1
TGCGCCAGCAGCCGGACAGGGCCGGTGAACACTGAAGCTTTCTTT
CASSRTGPVNTEAFF